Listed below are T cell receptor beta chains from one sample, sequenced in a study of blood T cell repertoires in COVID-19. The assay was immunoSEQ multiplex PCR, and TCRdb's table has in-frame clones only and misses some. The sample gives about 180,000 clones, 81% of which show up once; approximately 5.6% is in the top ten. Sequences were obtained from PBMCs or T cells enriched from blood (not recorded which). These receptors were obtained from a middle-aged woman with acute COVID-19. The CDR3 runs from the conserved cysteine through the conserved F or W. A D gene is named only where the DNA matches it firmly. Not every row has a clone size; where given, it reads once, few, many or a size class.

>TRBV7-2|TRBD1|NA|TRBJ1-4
CASSTDRGSEKLFF
TGTGCCAGCAGCACGGACAGGGGGAGTGAAAAACTGTTTTTT
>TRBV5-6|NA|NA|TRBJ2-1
CASSLEQVEQFF
TGTGCCAGCAGCTTGGAGCAGGTTGAGCAGTTCTTC
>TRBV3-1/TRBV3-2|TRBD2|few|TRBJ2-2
CASSYGWREWAGELFF
TGTGCCAGCAGCTATGGATGGCGGGAGTGGGCCGGGGAGCTGTTTTTT
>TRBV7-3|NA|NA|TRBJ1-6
CASSLSSGFSSPLHF
TGTGCCAGCAGCTTAAGTAGCGGTTTCAGTTCACCCCTCCACTTT
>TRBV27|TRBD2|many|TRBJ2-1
CASSFNLAGYNEQFF
TGTGCCAGCAGTTTTAACCTAGCGGGTTACAATGAGCAGTTCTTC
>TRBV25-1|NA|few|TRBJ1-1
CASREGSAGNTEAFF
TGTGCCAGCAGGGAGGGATCGGCGGGGAACACTGAAGCTTTCTTT
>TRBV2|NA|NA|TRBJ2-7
CASSPASGWYEQYF
TGTGCCAGCAGTCCCGCGAGCGGGTGGTACGAGCAGTACTTC
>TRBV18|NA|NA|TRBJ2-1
CASSQPGLGYNEQFF
TGTGCCAGCTCCCAACCGGGACTTGGGTACAATGAGCAGTTCTTC
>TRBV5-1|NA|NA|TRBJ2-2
CASSLGPRGLTGELFF
TGCGCCAGCAGCTTGGGTCCCAGAGGTTTGACCGGGGAGCTGTTTTTT
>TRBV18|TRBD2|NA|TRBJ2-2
CASSPPSSGNTGELFF
TGTGCCAGCTCACCACCCTCTAGCGGGAACACCGGGGAGCTGTTTTTT
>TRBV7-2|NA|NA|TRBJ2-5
CASSFKGGETQYF
TGTGCCAGCAGCTTTAAAGGAGGAGAGACCCAGTACTTC
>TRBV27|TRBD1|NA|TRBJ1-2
CASSLEGAGYGYTF
TGTGCCAGCAGTTTAGAGGGGGCGGGTTATGGCTACACCTTC
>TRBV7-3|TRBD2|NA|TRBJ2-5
CASSLWGGETQYF
TGTGCCAGCAGCCTTTGGGGGGGTGAGACCCAGTACTTC
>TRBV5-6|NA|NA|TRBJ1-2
CASSLGKRISDYGYTF
TGTGCCAGCAGCTTGGGAAAACGCATCAGCGACTATGGCTACACCTTC
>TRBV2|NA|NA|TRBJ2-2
CASSVIGGKRELFF
TGTGCCAGCAGTGTTATTGGGGGGAAACGGGAGCTGTTTTTT
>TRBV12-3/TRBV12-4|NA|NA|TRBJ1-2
CASSYQDSYGYTF
TGTGCCAGCAGTTATCAGGACAGCTATGGCTACACCTTC
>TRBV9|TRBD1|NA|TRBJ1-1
CASSASTGGGTEAFF
TGTGCCAGCAGCGCGTCGACAGGGGGAGGAACTGAAGCTTTCTTT
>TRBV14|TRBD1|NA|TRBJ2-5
CASSRDSSQETQYF
TGTGCCAGCAGCCGGGACAGCTCACAAGAGACCCAGTACTTC
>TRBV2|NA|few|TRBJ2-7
CVSTGSALRSSYEQYF
TGTGTCTCGACAGGAAGCGCACTGAGGAGCTCCTACGAGCAGTACTTC
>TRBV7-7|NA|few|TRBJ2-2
CASSLAEANTGELFF
TGTGCTAGCAGCTTAGCGGAGGCGAACACCGGGGAGCTGTTTTTT